What follows are 15 T cell receptor beta chains derived from one specimen sequenced in a study of vaccination effects on CD4 cells after COVID-19. These receptors lack a known antigen. Sequencing in the ViraFEST assay came after antigen-specific CD4+ T cells had been expanded with viral peptide pools, which were used to stimulate PBMC. Upon completion of 10 days in culture, CD4+ T cells were isolated. Repertoires were generated with immunoSEQ multiplex PCR, while TCRdb's copy carries only in-frame clones and drops some. The sample lists under 85,000 clones; around 76% were seen once. This material consisted of CD4+ T cells from PBMCs cultured with HCoV-229E spike peptides, taken before COVID-19 vaccination. These receptors all stem from a human donor who received a COVID-19 vaccine.

This sequence joins TRBV18 and TRBJ2-4; D might be TRBD1 (5 bases). CDR3 length equals 16 residues. Trimming took 8 bases from V and 0 from J, leaving 17 bases between them. From germline, CDR1 is KGHSH and CDR2 LQKENI. CDR3 sequence (DNA): TGTGCCAGCGGCCCCGCGGCAGGGATAGCCAAAAACATTCAGTACTTC. It translates to CASGPAAGIAKNIQYF.

The rearrangement joins TRBV11-2 to TRBJ2-4; 13 nucleotides align to TRBD2. CDR1 is SGHAT, CDR2 FQNNGV, per germline. This CDR3 comprises 15 residues. Trimming cost V 6 bases and J 10 bases; bases outside gene matches: 9. Here the CDR3 DNA reads TGTGCCAGCAGTGCACTAGCGGGGGGGCCGGTGATTCAGTACTTC. It is translated as CASSALAGGPVIQYF. Full variable domain (outside the CDR3, taken from reference TRBV11-2 and TRBJ2-4): EAGVAQSPRYKIIEKRQSVAFWCNPISGHATLYWYQQILGQGPKLLIQFQNNGVVDDSQLPKDRFSAERLKGVDSTLKIQPAKLEDSAVYLCASSALAGGPVIQYFGAGTRLSVL.

This clone was recorded a few times. The gene calls are TRBV30 and TRBJ1-1; the match to TRBD1 covers 7 bases. From germline, CDR1 is GTSNPN and CDR2 SVGIG (reference sequence). This CDR3 has 14 residues. V dropped 2 bases and J dropped 0; count of bases not matched to a gene: 3. In DNA, the CDR3 is TGTGCCTGGAGTCGGGACAGCGTGAACACTGAAGCTTTCTTT. Protein: CAWSRDSVNTEAFF.

This chain joins TRBV6-4 and TRBJ1-5; D may be TRBD1 (6 bases). The V end was cut by 2 bases, the J end by 6 bases, with 11 bases between. This CDR3 region has 14 residues. Germline V gene sequence: CDR1 MRHNA, CDR2 SNTAGT. CDR3 in DNA: TGTGCCAGCAGTGACGAAGGGGGAAGTCAGCCCCAGCATTTT. Translated: CASSDEGGSQPQHF.

The V gene is TRBV6-1, the J gene TRBJ1-3, with D possibly matching TRBD1 (5 bases). V shed 3 bases and J shed 3 bases, with 15 bases lying between them. CDR1 and CDR2 from the germline V gene are MNHNS and SASEGT. The CDR3 is made up of 16 amino acids. The CDR3: CASSEPPGSGGNTIYF. The CDR3 DNA is TGTGCCAGCAGTGAGCCTCCAGGGAGCGGTGGAAACACCATATATTTT.

This chain joins TRBV7-3 and TRBJ2-3; D is perhaps TRBD2 (7 bases). CDR1 is SGHTA and CDR2 is FQGTGA in the germline V gene. This CDR3 has 15 amino acids. V was clipped by 2 bases and J by 4 bases, with 13 bases between them. The chain's CDR3 is CASSLGGAFSDTQYF. The CDR3 DNA reads TGTGCCAGCAGCTTAGGGGGGGCATTTTCAGATACGCAGTATTTT.

To note about this clone: The sample holds other DNA sequences that translate to the same CDR3. V and J are TRBV5-1 and TRBJ1-1; D is undetermined. The V and J ends lost 0 bases and 4 bases respectively, with 10 bases between them. Germline V gene data show CDR1 as SGHRS and CDR2 as YFSETQ. The CDR3 extends over 14 amino acids. The CDR3 DNA reads TGCGCCAGCAGCTTGGGACTTAGAGGCACTGAAGCTTTCTTT. Amino acids: CASSLGLRGTEAFF.

The chain carries TRBV2 and TRBJ2-7, with 7 bases fitting TRBD2. The ends lost 3 bases at V and 7 bases at J; junction bases unmatched: 15. CDR3 size: 16 residues. Germline V lookup: CDR1 SNHLY, CDR2 FYNNEI. Here the CDR3 reads CASSETVRGERGEQYV. The CDR3 DNA sequence: TGTGCCAGCAGTGAGACGGTTCGGGGGGAACGGGGAGAGCAGTACGTC.

The chain employs TRBV7-6 and TRBJ2-5, with 9 positions matching TRBD1. Germline trimming cut 5 bases from V and 2 bases from J; bases unmatched to any gene: 15. Germline CDR1 SGHVS, CDR2 FNYEAQ. CDR3 length equals 18 residues. The CDR3 DNA sequence: TGTGCCAGCAGCCATCACCGGGACAGGGTCGGGGGACAAGAGACCCAGTACTTC. Amino acid sequence: CASSHHRDRVGGQETQYF.

This rearrangement joins TRBV6-4 to TRBJ2-3; 9 nucleotides align to TRBD1. V shed 8 bases and J 2 bases; nucleotides not matched to a gene: 8. Germline lookup yields CDR1 MRHNA and CDR2 SNTAGT. This CDR3 spans 15 amino acids. The CDR3 sequence is CASSQGAWDTDTQYF. The CDR3 DNA follows: TGTGCCAGCTCACAGGGGGCGTGGGACACAGATACGCAGTATTTT.

This CDR3 is CASSVGGEHIQYF. As DNA, the CDR3 is TGCGCCAGCAGTGTAGGGGGTGAGCACATTCAGTACTTC. This sequence joins TRBV10-2 and TRBJ2-4; perhaps TRBD1 as D (6 bases). Germline CDR1 reads WSHSY; CDR2 reads SAAADI. With 4 bases removed from V and 8 bases from J, the gap between germline ends came to 12 bases. This CDR3 is 13 amino acids long.

The chain joins TRBV12-2 to TRBJ1-6; TRBD1, as called in the table, went unchecked against the DNA. TRBV12-2 is described as a pseudogene. The CDR3 is 13 amino acids. The CDR3 nucleotides read TGTGCAAGTCGCTTGACAGGGGATTCACCCCTCCACTTT. Translation: CASRLTGDSPLHF.

The chain links TRBV5-6 to TRBJ2-5, with 11 bases identical to TRBD1. V lost 4 bases to trimming and J lost 5 bases; unmatched junction nucleotides: 7. The CDR3 covers 15 residues. Looked up from germline, CDR1 is SGHDT and CDR2 is YYEEEE. The CDR3 protein is CASSRGQGARETQYF. The CDR3, as DNA: TGTGCCAGCAGCCGCGGACAGGGGGCGCGGGAGACCCAGTACTTC.

This sequence joins TRBV5-1 and TRBJ1-1; 7 bases are a match to TRBD1. Germline CDR1 and CDR2: SGHRS and YFSETQ. This CDR3 region has 16 residues. The ends lost 1 base at V and 0 bases at J; junction bases unmatched: 6. In nucleotides, the CDR3 is TGCGCCAGCAGCTTGTCGGACAGGCGTATGAACACTGAAGCTTTCTTT. It encodes CASSLSDRRMNTEAFF. The variable domain in full, with the rest retrieved from reference TRBV5-1 and TRBJ1-1, is KAGVTQTPRYLIKTRGQQVTLSCSPISGHRSVSWYQQTPGQGLQFLFEYFSETQRNKGNFPGRFSGRQFSNSRSEMNVSTLELGDSALYLCASSLSDRRMNTEAFFGQGTRLTVV.

In this sample, this clone turned up a few times. The V gene is TRBV5-1, the J gene TRBJ1-6, with TRBD1 as a possible D gene (5 bases). The CDR3 extends over 15 amino acids. The germline V gene has CDR1 SGHRS and CDR2 YFSETQ. V was shortened by 2 bases and J by 5 bases, with 11 bases between the two germline ends. This CDR3 is CASSLRDSNNSPLHF. The DNA for the CDR3 is TGCGCCAGCAGCTTACGAGACAGCAATAATTCACCCCTCCACTTT.